This T cell receptor beta chain was captured by sequencing in a study of Graves' ophthalmopathy and Graves' hyperthyroidism. This clonotype was recorded at least ten times. The TCR beta CDR3 regions underwent amplification from RNA transcripts. The authors performed first-round RT-PCR with HTBI primers and then a second-round multiplex PCR. TCRdb reanalysed the multiplex PCR reads using MiXCR and keeps one entry per CDR3 protein. The sample has 200,000 to 250,000 distinct CDR3 sequences, about 32% seen once; the top ten hold around 9.8%. The clonotype originates from a man over 45 with Graves' ophthalmopathy. The sample was peripheral blood.

DNA of the CDR3: TGTGCCAGCAGCACCCAGGATAGGGGGCGTTTGGCGGGGGGGCTCACGGAGCAGTACTTC. Translated: CASSTQDRGRLAGGLTEQYF. This rearrangement joins TRBV7-3 to TRBJ2-7; 9 bases line up with TRBD2. V shed 5 bases, J shed 7 bases, and the junction held 27 bases outside the gene matches. The germline CDR1 and CDR2 sequences are SGHTA and FQGTGA. The CDR3 totals 20 residues.